The T cell receptor (beta chain) under discussion was sequenced for a study of blood T cell repertoires in COVID-19. Whole-study context: There were acute and convalescent COVID-19 samples, and they came from the United States, Italy and Spain. The cDNA or gDNA used as material had been derived from T cells, B-cell-depleted T cells, or PBMCs.

Source study methods: Scientists estimated how many nucleated cells there were by amplifying reference gene primers. Using immunoSEQ multiplex PCR, the repertoire was profiled, and TCRdb retains in-frame clones only, with some absent. That table supplies the V and J calls and clone size; D and trimming were determined from the DNA. The table includes just over 90,000 clones, 80% detected once. The ends lost 0 bases at V and 5 bases at J; junction bases unmatched: 7. This CDR3 has 16 residues. The germline gives CDR1 SGDLS, CDR2 YYNGEE. The TCR comes from a human donor in a cohort sampled during active COVID-19. The V call is TRBV9, the J call TRBJ2-3; 9 bases match TRBD2. Material for sequencing was peripheral blood. CDR3 DNA: TGTGCCAGCAGCGTAGTTGGCGGGGGGGCGTTAGATACGCAGTATTTT. Residues: CASSVVGGGALDTQYF.